The rows below give T cell receptor beta chains drawn from one sample of a study of tumor-infiltrating lymphocytes in primary liver carcinoma. TCRdb passed the multiplex PCR reads through MiXCR, listing each CDR3 protein once. The table shows 44,000 or so distinct CDR3 sequences, with 70% to 85% occurring only once. The material sequenced was liver tumor tissue from sampling region 5. These receptors all stem from a man aged 35-49 years with primary liver carcinoma and hepatitis B virus infection. The CDR3 runs from the conserved cysteine through the conserved F or W. A D gene is named only where the DNA matches it firmly. For some rows the clone size is stated as once, few or many, or as a class when expanded; others skip it.

j_call,v_call,clone_size,d_call,cdr3_aa,cdr3_nt
TRBJ1-2,TRBV4-2,NA,NA,CASSQEAWQLNYGYTF,TGTGCCAGCAGCCAGGAGGCTTGGCAGCTCAACTATGGCTACACCTTC
TRBJ2-7,TRBV4-2,once,NA,CASSQIFLYEQYF,TGTGCCAGCAGCCAGATTTTCCTTTACGAGCAGTATTTC
TRBJ2-3,TRBV11-2,NA,NA,CAGSERNRHADTQYF,TGTGCCGGCAGCGAACGGAACAGGCACGCAGATACGCAGTATTTT
TRBJ1-6,TRBV10-2,NA,NA,CAGSESSFGSPLHF,TGCGCCGGCAGTGAGTCAAGTTTTGGATCACCCCTCCACTTT
TRBJ2-7,TRBV4-2,NA,TRBD2,CATTGLAEVNKSYEQYF,TGTGCCACAACTGGACTAGCGGAAGTTAATAAGTCCTACGAGCAGTACTTC
TRBJ2-1,TRBV11-2,NA,NA,CASGLNDAYEHFF,TGCGCCAGCGGCTTAAATGATGCCTATGAGCATTTCTTC
TRBJ1-1,TRBV10-3,once,NA,CVTVWGPPDGEAFF,TGCGTCACCGTTTGGGGCCCTCCCGACGGGGAAGCTTTCTTT
TRBJ1-2,TRBV11-2,once,NA,CASRERDTSHGYTF,TGTGCCAGCAGAGAGAGGGACACTTCCCATGGCTACACCTTC
TRBJ2-1,TRBV11-1,NA,NA,CASSSGQVNEQFF,TGTGCCAGCAGCTCAGGCCAGGTAAATGAGCAGTTCTTC
TRBJ2-7,TRBV29-1,NA,NA,CSVEEAGRLTHEQYF,TGCAGCGTTGAAGAAGCCGGCAGGCTGACCCACGAGCAGTACTTC
TRBJ2-1,TRBV11-2,NA,NA,CANSPAGPGNEQLF,TGTGCCAACAGTCCAGCGGGCCCTGGGAATGAGCAGCTCTTC
TRBJ2-2,TRBV9,once,NA,CASSSTSWSTGELFF,TGTGCCAGCAGCTCCACTAGCTGGTCCACCGGGGAGCTGTTTTTT
TRBJ2-3,TRBV6-2/TRBV6-3,NA,NA,CASSPALRSDAQYF,TGTGCCAGCAGTCCAGCCTTAAGATCAGATGCGCAGTATTTT
TRBJ2-1,TRBV6-6,many,NA,CASTPTHFNEQFF,TGTGCCAGCACCCCGACTCACTTCAATGAGCAGTTCTTC
TRBJ2-2,TRBV6-1,NA,TRBD1,CASSEYGTDTGELFF,TGTGCCAGCAGTGAATACGGGACAGATACCGGGGAGCTGTTTTTT
TRBJ2-7,TRBV11-2,NA,NA,CTSILTDTAHEQYF,TGTACCAGCATCTTAACTGACACTGCCCACGAGCAGTACTTC
TRBJ2-1,TRBV29-1,once,NA,CSVRGGYNEQFF,TGCAGCGTCCGAGGGGGCTACAATGAGCAGTTCTTC
TRBJ2-1,TRBV2,NA,TRBD2,CAGYGGMANEQFF,TGTGCCGGCTACGGGGGGATGGCCAATGAGCAGTTCTTC
TRBJ2-7,TRBV12-3/TRBV12-4,NA,NA,CASSTDPSSYKQYF,TGTGCCAGCAGCACGGACCCGAGCTCCTACAAGCAGTACTTC
TRBJ2-1,TRBV29-1,many,TRBD2,CSVGRGLAYNEQFF,TGCAGCGTTGGTCGGGGACTAGCCTACAATGAGCAGTTCTTC
TRBJ2-7,TRBV5-1,NA,TRBD1,CASRRGQGPYEQYF,TGCGCCAGCAGGCGGGGACAGGGTCCCTACGAGCAGTACTTC
TRBJ1-2,TRBV7-8,once,NA,CASSPRTGVNYGCTF,TGTGCCAGCAGCCCTCGGACGGGAGTGAACTATGGCTGCACCTTC
TRBJ1-1,TRBV7-3,NA,NA,CASSWVGDTEAFF,TGTGCCAGCAGCTGGGTCGGGGACACTGAAGCTTTCTTT
TRBJ2-7,TRBV28,many,NA,CASSSTRNEQYF,TGTGCCAGCAGTTCGACTAGGAACGAGCAGTACTTC
TRBJ2-1,TRBV12-3/TRBV12-4,many,TRBD2,CASSFPGLARHTSSYNEQFF,TGTGCCAGCAGTTTTCCGGGACTAGCAAGACACACCAGCTCCTACAATGAGCAGTTCTTC
TRBJ2-5,TRBV6-1,NA,NA,CATTPLSFQETQYF,TGTGCCACCACCCCATTGTCGTTCCAGGAGACCCAGTACTTC
TRBJ2-1,TRBV12-3/TRBV12-4,NA,TRBD2,CSSRGLAGPDEQFF,TGTTCCAGCCGCGGACTAGCGGGTCCCGATGAGCAGTTCTTC
TRBJ2-7,TRBV4-1,NA,TRBD2,CASSRDHSGRYEQYF,TGCGCCAGTAGCCGAGATCACAGCGGGAGGTACGAGCAGTACTTC
TRBJ2-1,TRBV14,NA,NA,CASSNGTRDEQFF,TGTGCCAGCAGCAACGGGACTCGGGATGAGCAGTTCTTC
TRBJ2-3,TRBV24-1,NA,NA,CATSDFQGDTQYF,TGTGCCACCAGTGATTTCCAGGGAGATACGCAGTATTTT
TRBJ2-3,TRBV7-9,once,NA,CASSLAGPLGTQYF,TGTGCCAGCAGCTTAGCAGGGCCCCTAGGTACGCAGTATTTT
TRBJ2-1,TRBV12-3/TRBV12-4,NA,TRBD2,CASGPRGAGEGSYNEQLF,TGTGCCAGCGGTCCTAGGGGAGCGGGAGAAGGCTCCTACAATGAGCAACTCTTC
TRBJ1-2,TRBV5-5,NA,NA,CASSLEGASYGCTF,TGTGCCAGCAGCTTGGAAGGTGCGAGCTATGGCTGCACCTTC
TRBJ1-5,TRBV12-3/TRBV12-4,NA,NA,CANSFGSNQPQHF,TGTGCCAACAGTTTCGGCAGCAATCAACCCCAGCATTTT
TRBJ2-7,TRBV4-2,NA,NA,CASSQALAGGVYEQYF,TGTGCCAGCAGCCAAGCTCTGGCTGGCGGAGTCTACGAGCAGTACTTT
TRBJ1-6,TRBV11-1,NA,NA,CASSERGAGPSPLHF,TGTGCCAGCAGTGAAAGAGGGGCAGGGCCATCACCCCTCCACTTT
TRBJ2-5,TRBV28,NA,NA,CASSLIEIVQETQYF,TGTGCCAGCAGTTTAATAGAAATCGTCCAAGAGACCCAGTACTTC
TRBJ1-1,TRBV6-6,many,NA,CASSYSPGNTEAFF,TGTGCCAGCAGTTACTCCCCAGGGAACACTGAAGCTTTCTTT
TRBJ2-1,TRBV4-1,many,NA,CASSQPQGLGTDHEQFF,TGCGCCAGCAGCCAACCCCAAGGATTGGGGACGGACCATGAGCAGTTCTTC
TRBJ2-6,TRBV6-5,few,NA,CASSPTRFGANILTF,TGTGCCAGCAGTCCTACCCGCTTTGGGGCCAACATCCTGACTTTC
TRBJ1-1,TRBV7-9,NA,NA,CASSPQGLLNTEASF,TGTGCCAGCAGCCCCCAGGGATTGTTGAACACTGAAGCTTCCTTT
TRBJ2-6,TRBV7-9,NA,NA,CASSGEDSGANVLTF,TGTGCCAGCTCCGGGGAAGATTCTGGGGCCAACGTCCTGACTTTC
TRBJ2-7,TRBV11-2,NA,NA,CDSSLTDTPYDQYF,TGTGACAGCAGCTTAACTGACACTCCCTACGATCAGTACTTC
TRBJ2-1,TRBV29-1,NA,NA,CSVVKHGNEQFF,TGCAGCGTTGTTAAACATGGGAATGAACAGTTCTTC
TRBJ2-6,TRBV6-1,NA,NA,CVSTFDWRSSGANVRTF,TGTGTCAGCACTTTCGATTGGAGAAGCTCTGGGGCCAACGTCCGGACTTTC
TRBJ2-1,TRBV6-6,many,NA,CASRHGANKQFF,TGTGCCAGCAGGCACGGGGCTAACAAGCAGTTCTTC
TRBJ1-1,TRBV6-1,NA,TRBD1,CTISGQALEAFF,TGTACCATTTCGGGACAGGCACTCGAAGCTTTCTTT
TRBJ2-7,TRBV28,NA,TRBD1,CASNTTGTGGSSYEQYF,TGTGCCAGCAACACTACCGGGACAGGGGGGAGCTCCTACGAGCAGTACTTT
TRBJ2-1,TRBV4-1,many,TRBD2,CASSLGLISGAEGNEQFF,TGCGCCAGCAGCCTAGGATTGATTAGCGGGGCGGAGGGAAATGAGCAGTTCTTC